This T cell receptor beta chain was captured in a study of blood T cell repertoires in COVID-19. Study-wide context: Sites in the United States, Italy and Spain provided acute and convalescent COVID-19 samples.

The CDR3 has 13 amino acids. The V gene end was trimmed by 7 bases and the J gene end by 4 bases; junction bases not matched to a gene: 6. Germline loops: CDR1 MNHEY, CDR2 SVGAGI. The repertoire was sequenced with immunoSEQ multiplex PCR; TCRdb's copy has only in-frame clones and lacks some. This table holds 150,000 to 170,000 clones, about 89% found once. The sequenced sample was peripheral blood. The V and J genes are TRBV6-5 and TRBJ1-1; 7 nucleotides align to TRBD1. The TCR sequence derives from a man aged 45-60 years with acute or convalescent COVID-19. For the CDR3, the DNA is TGTGCCAGCACGACAGGGTATATCACTGAAGCTTTCTTT. As protein: CASTTGYITEAFF.